These 32 T cell receptor beta chains originate from one sample sequenced in a study of blood T cell repertoires in COVID-19. TCRdb keeps only in-frame clones here, not all; method: immunoSEQ multiplex PCR. The table shows 95,000 to 120,000 clones, with around 85% occurring only once. The sequencing sample was made of peripheral blood. The receptors were sampled from a human donor in a cohort sampled during active COVID-19.

The chain employs TRBV27 and TRBJ2-3, with D maybe TRBD1 (5 bases). CDR3 size: 12 residues. CDR1 MNHEY and CDR2 SMNVEV come from the germline V gene (reference sequence). V lost 6 bases and J 10 bases, leaving 14 bases between the germline ends. Written as DNA, the CDR3 is TGTGCCAGCAGGGTGCCACTGGGGCCGCAGTATTTT. Translating gives CASRVPLGPQYF.

The rearrangement links TRBV6-5 to TRBJ2-6, with unresolved D. V lost 2 bases to trimming and J lost 12 bases, with 14 bases between them. The length of the CDR3 is 14 residues. Germline CDR1 and CDR2: MNHEY and SVGAGI. The CDR3 loop is CASSYTTPRSVLTF. The CDR3 nucleotides read TGTGCCAGCAGTTACACCACACCCCGTTCCGTCCTGACTTTC.

J is TRBJ2-7 and V is TRBV6-5; 8 bases agree with TRBD2. The CDR3 runs to 16 residues. The V segment lost 4 bases and the J segment 2 bases; nucleotides outside the gene matches: 10. The V gene's germline CDR1 is MNHEY and CDR2 SVGAGI. CDR3 region: CASSSQGLAVTYEQYF. The CDR3 DNA reads as TGTGCCAGCAGTTCGCAAGGACTAGCCGTAACCTACGAGCAGTACTTC.

The chain carries TRBV29-1 and TRBJ1-4, with 9 nucleotides matching TRBD1. V trimming: 6 bases; J trimming: 8 bases; junction bases outside the gene matches: 7. Germline V gives CDR1 SQVTM, CDR2 ANQGSEA. This CDR3 region has 13 residues. The CDR3 loop is CSVTGQGIEKLFF. The DNA for the CDR3 is TGCAGCGTGACCGGACAGGGGATAGAAAAACTGTTTTTT.

V and J are TRBV7-3 and TRBJ1-2, with TRBD1 matching 10 bases. V shed 3 bases and J 7 bases; nucleotides not matched to a gene: 2. Germline V gene lookup returns CDR1 SGHTA and CDR2 FQGTGA. The CDR3 loop spans 13 amino acids. The CDR3, as DNA: TGTGCCAGCAGCTTGGGACAGGGGCTTGGCTACACCTTC. Its protein is CASSLGQGLGYTF.

This chain connects TRBV30 to TRBJ1-2; TRBD1 might be the D (5 bases). This CDR3 contains 13 residues. Germline V gene data show CDR1 as GTSNPN and CDR2 as SVGIG (reference sequence). The CDR3 DNA is TGTGCTTCGACTCAGGGAAACCTCTATGGCTACACCTTC. Protein: CASTQGNLYGYTF.

The gene calls are TRBV6-2 or TRBV6-3 and TRBJ1-4, with D unclear. Germline V CDR1 and CDR2: MNHEY, SVGEGT. The length of the CDR3 is 15 residues. V was clipped by 6 bases and J by 0 bases, with 11 bases between them. CDR3: CASSLYRTTNEKLFF. Here the CDR3 DNA reads TGTGCCAGCAGCTTATACAGAACAACTAATGAAAAACTGTTTTTT.

This sequence joins TRBV18 and TRBJ2-2; D ambiguous. V was clipped by 2 bases and J by 0 bases, with 10 bases between them. In germline, CDR1 is KGHSH, CDR2 LQKENI. The CDR3 consists of 16 residues. CDR3 amino acids: CASSPLQTANTGELFF. CDR3 coding DNA: TGTGCCAGCTCACCATTACAGACCGCGAACACCGGGGAGCTGTTTTTT.

This clone was counted between two and nine times. The V call is TRBV6-1, the J call TRBJ2-7; 9 bases map to TRBD1. V was clipped by 2 bases and J by 4 bases; unmatched bases: 3. CDR3 length: 14 amino acids. Germline V gives CDR1 MNHNS, CDR2 SASEGT. Here the CDR3 DNA reads TGTGCCAGCAGTGAAATAGGACAGGGGTACGAGCAGTACTTC. Translation: CASSEIGQGYEQYF.

This chain joins TRBV2 and TRBJ1-2; perhaps TRBD1 as D (6 bases). Per germline, CDR1 SNHLY and CDR2 FYNNEI. This CDR3 region has 14 residues. The V gene lost 3 bases and the J gene lost 1 base, with 9 bases spanning the gap. The CDR3 nucleotides read TGTGCCAGCAGTGACAGGGGCAGTAACTATGGCTACACCTTC. Residues: CASSDRGSNYGYTF. Combining the CDR3 with reference TRBV2 and TRBJ1-2 gives the whole variable domain EPEVTQTPSHQVTQMGQEVILRCVPISNHLYFYWYRQILGQKVEFLVSFYNNEISEKSEIFDDQFSVERPDGSNFTLKIRSTKLEDSAMYFCASSDRGSNYGYTFGSGTRLTVV.

This chain joins TRBV7-2 and TRBJ2-7; 8 bases are a match to TRBD1. J lost 4 bases, V lost 5 bases, and 7 bases had no gene match. The V gene's germline CDR1 is SGHTA and CDR2 FQGNSA. The CDR3 spans 14 residues. CDR3 bases: TGTGCCAGCAGCCTACGGACAGGGCTGTACGAGCAGTACTTC. Its translation is CASSLRTGLYEQYF.

The rearrangement uses TRBV19 and TRBJ1-5; the match to TRBD1 covers 10 bases. The CDR3 spans 16 residues. The junction had 10 bases not matched to a gene; V was cut back by 4 bases and J by 7 bases. Germline V gene sequence: CDR1 LNHDA, CDR2 SQIVND (reference sequence). The CDR3 reads CASSTTGTGVGQPQHF. For the CDR3, the DNA is TGTGCCAGTAGTACGACCGGGACAGGGGTGGGGCAGCCCCAGCATTTT.

CDR3 DNA: TGTGCCAGCAGCTCTAGTCCGCAGGGGGCGGTCGAGCAGTACTTC. This encodes CASSSSPQGAVEQYF. The chain links TRBV9 to TRBJ2-7, with TRBD1 matching 8 bases. The germline V gene has CDR1 SGDLS and CDR2 YYNGEE. The trim removed 4 bases at V and 6 bases at J, leaving 12 bases unmatched. This CDR3 is built from 15 residues.

The chain carries TRBV6-5 and TRBJ2-2, with D unclear. This CDR3 has 14 residues. The V and J ends lost 2 bases and 1 base respectively, with 5 bases between them. CDR1 is MNHEY and CDR2 is SVGAGI in the germline V gene. The CDR3 is CASSYTRNTGELFF. The DNA for the CDR3 is TGTGCCAGCAGTTACACCAGGAACACCGGGGAGCTGTTTTTT.

The rearrangement uses TRBV9 and TRBJ2-7; TRBD1 is a possible D gene (6 bases). In germline, CDR1 is SGDLS, CDR2 YYNGEE. This CDR3 contains 15 residues. V was shortened by 0 bases and J by 7 bases, with 17 bases between the two germline ends. In DNA, the CDR3 is TGTGCCAGCAGCGTAGGGGGGCCGGGGTCGAGTGAGCAGTACTTC. Amino acids: CASSVGGPGSSEQYF.

V gene TRBV2 combines with J gene TRBJ2-7; D is perhaps TRBD2 (5 bases). The V and J ends lost 5 bases and 4 bases respectively, with 18 bases between them. CDR1 and CDR2 from the germline V gene are SNHLY and FYNNEI. The CDR3 contains 15 residues. Written as DNA, the CDR3 is TGTGCCAGCAGTTTGGATGGACCACGGACTTACGAGCAGTACTTC. It yields the protein CASSLDGPRTYEQYF.

This clone was recorded a few times. This chain joins TRBV7-2 and TRBJ2-2; D is possibly TRBD2 (6 bases). The germline V and J ends were trimmed by 1 base and 7 bases, with 13 bases remaining between them. Germline V lookup: CDR1 SGHTA, CDR2 FQGNSA. This CDR3 comprises 15 residues. The CDR3 nucleotides are TGTGCCAGCAGCTTAGAGGTCGGGGGTGGCGGGGAGCTGTTTTTT. Translated: CASSLEVGGGGELFF.

This chain links TRBV7-9 with TRBJ2-1, with 9 bases that match TRBD2. The CDR3 loop spans 17 amino acids. The V segment lost 1 base and the J segment 1 base; nucleotides outside the gene matches: 5. Germline CDR1 reads SEHNR; CDR2 reads FQNEAQ (reference sequence). The CDR3 DNA follows: TGTGCCAGCAGCTTAGTCGCGGGGGGGCGGTCCTACAATGAGCAGTTCTTC. Protein sequence: CASSLVAGGRSYNEQFF.

V and J are TRBV11-3 and TRBJ2-2, with D hard to call. Looked up from germline, CDR1 is SGHNT and CDR2 is YENEEA. This CDR3 region has 16 residues. Deletions cut 1 base from V and 6 bases from J, with 15 bases between. The DNA of the CDR3 is TGTGCCAGCAGCTTAGGGGCTGTGAGTTTCCCCGGGGAGCTGTTTTTT. The encoded protein is CASSLGAVSFPGELFF.

This chain links TRBV4-2 with TRBJ1-4; maybe TRBD1 (5 bases). Between the trimmed V and J ends, which lost 5 bases and 6 bases, there was a span of 19 bases. CDR1 LGHNA and CDR2 YNFKEQ come from the germline V gene. The CDR3 extends over 16 amino acids. CDR3 DNA: TGTGCCAGCAGCACCCGGGGGACTCAGCGGGATGAAAAACTGTTTTTT. It translates to CASSTRGTQRDEKLFF.

V gene TRBV7-2 combines with J gene TRBJ1-2, with D perhaps matching TRBD1 (6 bases). V was shortened by 5 bases and J by 0 bases, with 16 bases between the two germline ends. The length of the CDR3 is 16 residues. Germline V gene lookup returns CDR1 SGHTA and CDR2 FQGNSA. The CDR3 is CASSRRTVLTNYGYTF. In DNA form, the CDR3 reads TGTGCCAGCAGCCGGCGGACAGTCCTCACTAACTATGGCTACACCTTC.

This chain joins TRBV30 and TRBJ2-7; 11 bases line up with TRBD1. CDR3 length: 14 residues. V shed 2 bases and J 6 bases; nucleotides not matched to a gene: 6. Germline assignment: CDR1 GTSNPN and CDR2 SVGIG (reference sequence). The CDR3 here is CAWSLGQGAVEQYF. The CDR3 bases are TGTGCCTGGAGTTTAGGACAGGGGGCAGTCGAGCAGTACTTC.

The V gene is TRBV5-1, the J gene TRBJ1-2; 8 bases map to TRBD1. The CDR3 is 13 amino acids. Germline CDR1 reads SGHRS; CDR2 reads YFSETQ. J lost 8 bases, V lost 4 bases, and 7 bases had no gene match. The CDR3 DNA reads TGCGCCAGCAGCCCAGGACAGGGAAGAGGCTACACCTTC. Translating it yields CASSPGQGRGYTF.

This rearrangement joins TRBV18 to TRBJ1-5, with D maybe TRBD1 (5 bases). The CDR3 sequence is 14 residues long. V was trimmed by 9 bases and J by 3 bases, leaving 15 bases between them. The V gene's germline CDR1 is KGHSH and CDR2 LQKENI. The CDR3 nucleotides are TGTGCCAGTTCGAAGACAGCTTCCAATCAGCCCCAGCATTTT. Translated, it gives CASSKTASNQPQHF. Combining the CDR3 with reference TRBV18 and TRBJ1-5 gives the whole variable domain NAGVMQNPRHLVRRRGQEARLRCSPMKGHSHVYWYRQLPEEGLKFMVYLQKENIIDESGMPKERFSAEFPKEGPSILRIQQVVRGDSAAYFCASSKTASNQPQHFGDGTRLSIL.

The V and J genes are TRBV6-5 and TRBJ1-2, with D possibly matching TRBD1 (5 bases). V was shortened by 2 bases and J by 7 bases, with 14 bases between the two germline ends. This CDR3 has 14 residues. CDR1 is MNHEY, CDR2 SVGAGI, per germline. CDR3 protein: CASSYDRTQGGYTF. CDR3 nucleotides: TGTGCCAGCAGTTACGATAGGACACAAGGTGGCTACACCTTC.

The genes are TRBV5-4 and TRBJ2-7, with 8 bases lining up with TRBD2. The CDR3 has 16 amino acids. Germline values: CDR1 SGHNT, CDR2 YYREEE (reference sequence). The junction had 10 bases not matched to a gene; V was cut back by 3 bases and J by 2 bases. The CDR3 reads CASSSPVGSGAYEQYF. The CDR3 coding sequence is TGTGCCAGCAGCTCTCCAGTAGGTAGCGGGGCCTACGAGCAGTACTTC.

V usage is TRBV7-8 and J usage is TRBJ2-2; 11 nucleotides align to TRBD2. Germline CDR1 reads SGHVS; CDR2 reads FQNEAQ. The ends lost 5 bases at V and 5 bases at J; junction bases unmatched: 4. CDR3 length: 15 amino acids. This chain's CDR3 is CASSVTSGETGELFF. In nucleotides, the CDR3 is TGTGCCAGCAGCGTGACTAGCGGGGAAACCGGGGAGCTGTTTTTT.

The gene calls are TRBV20-1 and TRBJ2-4; D may be TRBD2 (6 bases). Per the germline V gene, CDR1 is DFQATT and CDR2 is SNEGSKA (reference sequence). The CDR3 covers 15 residues. Trimming took off 3 bases at V and 0 bases at J, with 12 bases between the two ends. CDR3 coding DNA: TGCAGTGCTAGTGGTGGGGGGTTAGCCAAAAACATTCAGTACTTC. It is translated as CSASGGGLAKNIQYF.

V usage is TRBV6-6 and J usage is TRBJ1-1, with TRBD1 identical over 7 bases. Germline V gene data show CDR1 as MNHNY and CDR2 as SVGAGI (reference sequence). CDR3 length: 14 amino acids. V dropped 6 bases and J dropped 1; count of bases not matched to a gene: 5. Here the CDR3 reads CASRPGTENTEAFF. For the CDR3, the DNA is TGTGCCAGCAGACCCGGGACAGAGAACACTGAAGCTTTCTTT.

The chain links TRBV14 to TRBJ2-3; no clear D. V dropped 1 base and J dropped 6 bases, with 11 bases sitting between them. This CDR3 spans 14 amino acids. CDR1 SGHDN and CDR2 FVKESK come from the germline V gene. The CDR3 nucleotides read TGTGCCAGCAGCCAAGGCTTAGATCTGGATACGCAGTATTTT. It translates to CASSQGLDLDTQYF.

V is TRBV27 and J is TRBJ2-3; TRBD2 agrees at 8 bases. CDR1 MNHEY and CDR2 SMNVEV come from the germline V gene (reference sequence). V lost 6 bases and J lost 9; bases outside the gene matches: 5. This CDR3 region has 12 residues. This CDR3 is CASSGGAGTQYF. The CDR3 nucleotides are TGTGCCAGCAGCGGGGGGGCGGGAACGCAGTATTTT.

The chain combines TRBV7-2 with TRBJ1-5; 7 bases are a match to TRBD1. The ends lost 5 bases at V and 6 bases at J; junction bases unmatched: 7. The V gene's germline CDR1 is SGHTA and CDR2 FQGNSA. The CDR3 contains 14 residues. The CDR3 region is CASSPGTDPQPQHF. In DNA form, the CDR3 reads TGTGCCAGCAGCCCCGGGACAGATCCTCAGCCCCAGCATTTT.